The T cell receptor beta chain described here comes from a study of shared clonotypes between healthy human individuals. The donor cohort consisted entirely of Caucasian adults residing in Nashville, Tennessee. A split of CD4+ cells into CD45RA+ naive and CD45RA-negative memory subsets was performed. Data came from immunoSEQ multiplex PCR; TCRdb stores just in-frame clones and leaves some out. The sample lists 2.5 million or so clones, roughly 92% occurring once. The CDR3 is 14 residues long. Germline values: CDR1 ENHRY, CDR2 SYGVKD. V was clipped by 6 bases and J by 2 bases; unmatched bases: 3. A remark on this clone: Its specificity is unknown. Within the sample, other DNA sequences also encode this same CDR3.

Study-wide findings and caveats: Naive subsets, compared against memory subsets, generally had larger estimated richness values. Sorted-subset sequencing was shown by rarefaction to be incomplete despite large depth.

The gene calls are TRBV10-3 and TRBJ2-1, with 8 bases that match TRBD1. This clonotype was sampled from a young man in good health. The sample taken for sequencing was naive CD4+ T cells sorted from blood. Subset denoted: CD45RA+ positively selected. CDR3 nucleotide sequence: TGTGCCATCAGCCGACAGGGGACCTACAATGAGCAGTTCTTC. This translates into CAISRQGTYNEQFF.